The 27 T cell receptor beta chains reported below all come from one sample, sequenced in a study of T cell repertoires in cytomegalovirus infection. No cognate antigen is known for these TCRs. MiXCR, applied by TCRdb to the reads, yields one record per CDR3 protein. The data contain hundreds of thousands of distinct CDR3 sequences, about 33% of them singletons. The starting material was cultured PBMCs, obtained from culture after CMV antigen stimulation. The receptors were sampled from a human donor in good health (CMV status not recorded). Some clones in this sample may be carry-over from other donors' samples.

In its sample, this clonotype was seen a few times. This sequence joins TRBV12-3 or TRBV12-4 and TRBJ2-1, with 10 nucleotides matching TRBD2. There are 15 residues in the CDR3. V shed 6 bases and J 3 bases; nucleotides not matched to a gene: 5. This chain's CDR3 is CASRPSGGGYNEQFF. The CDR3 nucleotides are TGTGCCAGCAGACCAAGCGGGGGGGGCTACAATGAGCAGTTCTTC.

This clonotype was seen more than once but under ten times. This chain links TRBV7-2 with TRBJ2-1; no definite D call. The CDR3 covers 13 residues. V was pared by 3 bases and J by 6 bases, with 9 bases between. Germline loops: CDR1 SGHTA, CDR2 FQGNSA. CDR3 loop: CASSFLRLNEQFF. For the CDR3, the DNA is TGTGCCAGCAGCTTCTTAAGACTCAATGAGCAGTTCTTC.

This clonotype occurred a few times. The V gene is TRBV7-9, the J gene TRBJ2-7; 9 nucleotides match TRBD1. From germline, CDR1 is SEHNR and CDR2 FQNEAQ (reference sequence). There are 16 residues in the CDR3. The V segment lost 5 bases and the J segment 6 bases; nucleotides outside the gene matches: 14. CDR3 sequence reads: CASSPPGTGKTGEQYF. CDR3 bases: TGTGCCAGCAGCCCCCCAGGGACAGGGAAAACGGGCGAGCAGTACTTC.

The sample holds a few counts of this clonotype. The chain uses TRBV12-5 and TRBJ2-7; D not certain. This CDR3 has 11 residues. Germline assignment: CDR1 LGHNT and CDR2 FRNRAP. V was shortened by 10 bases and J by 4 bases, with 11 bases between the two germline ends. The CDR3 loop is CATSLTYEQYF. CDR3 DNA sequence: TGTGCTACATCGCTAACGTACGAGCAGTACTTC.

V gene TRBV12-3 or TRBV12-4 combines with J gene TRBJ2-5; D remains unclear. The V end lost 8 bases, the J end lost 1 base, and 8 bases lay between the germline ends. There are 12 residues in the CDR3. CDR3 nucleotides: TGTGCCAGCGGAATCGTCCAAGAGACCCAGTACTTC. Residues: CASGIVQETQYF.

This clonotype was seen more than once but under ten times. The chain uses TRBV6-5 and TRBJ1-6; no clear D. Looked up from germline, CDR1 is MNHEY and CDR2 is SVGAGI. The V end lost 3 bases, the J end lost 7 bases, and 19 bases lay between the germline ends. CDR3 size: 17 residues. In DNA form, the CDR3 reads TGTGCCAGCAGTTATTTCGGCCAGGAACCGTTGAATTCACCCCTCCACTTT. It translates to CASSYFGQEPLNSPLHF.

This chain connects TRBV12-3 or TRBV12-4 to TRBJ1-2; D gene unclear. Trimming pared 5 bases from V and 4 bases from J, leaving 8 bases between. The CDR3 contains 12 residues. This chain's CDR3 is CASSAMVYGYTF. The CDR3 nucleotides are TGTGCCAGCAGTGCGATGGTCTATGGCTACACCTTC.

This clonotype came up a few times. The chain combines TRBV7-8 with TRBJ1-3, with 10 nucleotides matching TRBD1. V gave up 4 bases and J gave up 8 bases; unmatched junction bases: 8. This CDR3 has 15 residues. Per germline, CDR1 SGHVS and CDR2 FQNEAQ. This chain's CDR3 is CASSSPGQGFDTIYF. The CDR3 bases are TGTGCCAGCAGCTCGCCGGGACAGGGGTTTGACACCATATATTTT. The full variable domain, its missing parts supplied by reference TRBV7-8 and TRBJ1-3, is GAGVSQSPRYKVAKRGQDVALRCDPISGHVSLFWYQQALGQGPEFLTYFQNEAQLDKSGLPSDRFFAERPEGSVSTLKIQRTQQEDSAVYLCASSSPGQGFDTIYFGEGSWLTVV.

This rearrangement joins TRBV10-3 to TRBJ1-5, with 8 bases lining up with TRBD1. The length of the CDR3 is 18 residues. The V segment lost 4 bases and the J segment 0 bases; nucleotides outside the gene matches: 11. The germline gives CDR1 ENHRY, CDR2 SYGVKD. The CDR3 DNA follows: TGTGCCATCAGTGCCAACCCGACAGGGGACCTTAGCAATCAGCCCCAGCATTTT. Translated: CAISANPTGDLSNQPQHF.

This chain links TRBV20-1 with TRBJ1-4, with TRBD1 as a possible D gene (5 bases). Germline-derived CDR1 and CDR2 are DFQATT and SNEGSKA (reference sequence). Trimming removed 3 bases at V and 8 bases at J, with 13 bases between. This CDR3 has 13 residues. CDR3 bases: TGCAGTGCTAGTCGTCAGGGTGGCGAAAAACTGTTTTTT. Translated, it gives CSASRQGGEKLFF.

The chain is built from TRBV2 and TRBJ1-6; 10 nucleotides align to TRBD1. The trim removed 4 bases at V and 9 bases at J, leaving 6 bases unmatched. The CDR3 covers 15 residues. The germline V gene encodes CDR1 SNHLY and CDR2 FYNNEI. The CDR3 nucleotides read TGTGCCAGCAGTGTGACAGGGGGCGAGAGTTCACCCCTCCACTTT. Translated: CASSVTGGESSPLHF.

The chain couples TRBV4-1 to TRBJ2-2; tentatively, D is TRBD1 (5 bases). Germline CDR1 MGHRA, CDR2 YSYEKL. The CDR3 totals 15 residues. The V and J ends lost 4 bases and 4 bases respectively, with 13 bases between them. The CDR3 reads CASSLRLQGTGELFF. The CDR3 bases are TGCGCCAGCAGCCTTCGTCTGCAGGGCACCGGGGAGCTGTTTTTT.

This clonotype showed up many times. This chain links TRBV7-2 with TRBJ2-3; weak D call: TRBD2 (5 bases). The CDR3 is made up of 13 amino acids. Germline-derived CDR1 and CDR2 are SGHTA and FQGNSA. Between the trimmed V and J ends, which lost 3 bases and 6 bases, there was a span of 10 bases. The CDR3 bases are TGTGCCAGCAGCTTCTCGGGGAGCGATACGCAGTATTTT. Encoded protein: CASSFSGSDTQYF.

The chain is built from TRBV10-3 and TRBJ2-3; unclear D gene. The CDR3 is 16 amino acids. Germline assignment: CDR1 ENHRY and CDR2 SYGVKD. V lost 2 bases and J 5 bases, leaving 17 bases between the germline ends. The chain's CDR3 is CAISEPVGVDLDTQYF. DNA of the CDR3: TGTGCCATCAGTGAGCCGGTCGGTGTCGATTTAGATACGCAGTATTTT.

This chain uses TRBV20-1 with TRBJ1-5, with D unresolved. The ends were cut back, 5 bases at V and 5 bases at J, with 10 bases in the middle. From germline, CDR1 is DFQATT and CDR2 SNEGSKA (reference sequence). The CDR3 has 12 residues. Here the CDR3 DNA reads TGCAGTGCTTCTTCTAGTGATCAGCCCCAGCATTTT. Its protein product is CSASSSDQPQHF.

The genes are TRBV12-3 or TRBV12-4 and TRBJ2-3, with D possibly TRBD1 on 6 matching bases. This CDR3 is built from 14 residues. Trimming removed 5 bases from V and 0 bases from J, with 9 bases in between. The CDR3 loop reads CASSRTVSTDTQYF. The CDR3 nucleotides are TGTGCCAGCAGTAGGACAGTTAGCACAGATACGCAGTATTTT.

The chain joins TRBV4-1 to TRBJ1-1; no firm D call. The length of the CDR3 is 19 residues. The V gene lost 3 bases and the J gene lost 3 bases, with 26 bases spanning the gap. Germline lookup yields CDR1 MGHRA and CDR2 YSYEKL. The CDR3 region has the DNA TGCGCCAGCAGCCAGATCCCCGGTGGCGCCCATGAAAGGGACACTGAAGCTTTCTTT. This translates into CASSQIPGGAHERDTEAFF.

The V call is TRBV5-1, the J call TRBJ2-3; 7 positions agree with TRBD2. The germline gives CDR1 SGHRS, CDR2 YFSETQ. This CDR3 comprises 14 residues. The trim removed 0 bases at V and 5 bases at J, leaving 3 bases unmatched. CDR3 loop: CASSLDGGRDTQYF. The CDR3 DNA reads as TGCGCCAGCAGCTTGGACGGGGGGAGAGATACGCAGTATTTT.

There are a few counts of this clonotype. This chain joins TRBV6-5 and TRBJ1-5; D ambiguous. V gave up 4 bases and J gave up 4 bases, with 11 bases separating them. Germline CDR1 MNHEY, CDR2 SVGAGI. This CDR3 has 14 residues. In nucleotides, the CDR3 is TGTGCCAGCAGTTTCGACCGTACGAATCAGCCCCAGCATTTT. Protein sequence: CASSFDRTNQPQHF.

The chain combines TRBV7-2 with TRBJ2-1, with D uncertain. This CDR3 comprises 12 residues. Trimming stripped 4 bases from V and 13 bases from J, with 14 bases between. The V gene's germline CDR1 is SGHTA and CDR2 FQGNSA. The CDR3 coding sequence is TGTGCCAGCAGCTACCCCGGGTCAGTTCAGTTCTTC. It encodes CASSYPGSVQFF.

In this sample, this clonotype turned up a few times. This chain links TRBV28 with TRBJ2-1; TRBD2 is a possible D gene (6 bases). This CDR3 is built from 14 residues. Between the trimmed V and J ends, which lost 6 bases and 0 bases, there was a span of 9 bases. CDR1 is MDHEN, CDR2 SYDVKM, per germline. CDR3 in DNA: TGTGCCAGCAGCGGGACTTACTCCTACAATGAGCAGTTCTTC. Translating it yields CASSGTYSYNEQFF. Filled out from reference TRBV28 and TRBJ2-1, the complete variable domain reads DVKVTQSSRYLVKRTGEKVFLECVQDMDHENMFWYRQDPGLGLRLIYFSYDVKMKEKGDIPEGYSVSREKKERFSLILESASTNQTSMYLCASSGTYSYNEQFFGPGTRLTVL.

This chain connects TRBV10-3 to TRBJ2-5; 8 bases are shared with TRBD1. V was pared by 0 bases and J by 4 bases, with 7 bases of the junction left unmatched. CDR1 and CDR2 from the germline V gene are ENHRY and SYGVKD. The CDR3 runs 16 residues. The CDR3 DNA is TGTGCCATCAGTGAGTCGGGCAGGGGGCGCTCAGAGACCCAGTACTTC. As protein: CAISESGRGRSETQYF.

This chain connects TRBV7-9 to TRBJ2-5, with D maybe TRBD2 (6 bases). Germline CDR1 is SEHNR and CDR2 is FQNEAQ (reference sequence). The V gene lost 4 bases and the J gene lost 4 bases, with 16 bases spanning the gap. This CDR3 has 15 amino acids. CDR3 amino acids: CASSWGGQKGETQYF. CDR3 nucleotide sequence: TGTGCCAGCAGCTGGGGAGGCCAAAAGGGAGAGACCCAGTACTTC.

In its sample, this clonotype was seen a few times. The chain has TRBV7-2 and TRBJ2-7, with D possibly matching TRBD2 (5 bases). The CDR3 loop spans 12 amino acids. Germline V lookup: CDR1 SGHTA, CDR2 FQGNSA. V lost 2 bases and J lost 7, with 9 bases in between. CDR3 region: CASSLRGREQYF. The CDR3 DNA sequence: TGTGCCAGCAGCTTAAGAGGGCGGGAGCAGTACTTC.

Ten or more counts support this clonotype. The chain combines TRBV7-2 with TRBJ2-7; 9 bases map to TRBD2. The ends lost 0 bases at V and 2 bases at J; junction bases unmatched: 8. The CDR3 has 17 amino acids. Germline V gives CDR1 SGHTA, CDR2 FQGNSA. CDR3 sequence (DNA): TGTGCCAGCAGCTTAGCAGGGACTAGCCATTCCCCCTACGAGCAGTACTTC. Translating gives CASSLAGTSHSPYEQYF.

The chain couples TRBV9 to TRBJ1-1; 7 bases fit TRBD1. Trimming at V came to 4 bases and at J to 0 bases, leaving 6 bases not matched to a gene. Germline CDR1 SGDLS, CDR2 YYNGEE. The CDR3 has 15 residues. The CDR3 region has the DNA TGTGCCAGCAGCTCGGGCGGGACAGTGAACACTGAAGCTTTCTTT. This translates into CASSSGGTVNTEAFF. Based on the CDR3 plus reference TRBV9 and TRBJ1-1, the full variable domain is DSGVTQTPKHLITATGQRVTLRCSPRSGDLSVYWYQQSLDQGLQFLIQYYNGEERAKGNILERFSAQQFPDLHSELNLSSLELGDSALYFCASSSGGTVNTEAFFGQGTRLTVV.

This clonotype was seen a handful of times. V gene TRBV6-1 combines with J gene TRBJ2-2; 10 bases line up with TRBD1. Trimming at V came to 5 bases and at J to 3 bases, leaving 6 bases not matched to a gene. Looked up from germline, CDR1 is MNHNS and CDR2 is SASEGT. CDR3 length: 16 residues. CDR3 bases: TGTGCCAGCAGTCCAGAGACAGGGGGCTACACCGGGGAGCTGTTTTTT. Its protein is CASSPETGGYTGELFF.